One and the same sample provided the 27 T cell receptor beta chains below, sequenced in a study of shared clonotypes between healthy human individuals (dated by TCRdb to 2019 to 2021). To prepare the library, the immunoSEQ multiplex PCR assay was applied. In TCRdb, the immuneACCESS table is reduced to in-frame sequences with V and J assigned. These tables do not hold every clone; where another copy was compared, an unresolved V gene accounts for under half, and the others remain unexplained. The sample table contains 600,000 to 800,000 clones; only one count was recorded for just under 75% of them. The top ten constitute less than 2% of the sample. Sequences were obtained from memory CD4+ T cells sorted from blood. Explained via the paper, the cell subset or site label denotes: CD45RA-negative fraction. The source is a woman younger than 45 in good health.

The rearrangement uses TRBV29-1 and TRBJ2-1, with 7 bases fitting TRBD2. Germline loops: CDR1 SQVTM, CDR2 ANQGSEA. The CDR3 contains 14 residues. After removal of 7 bases from V and 3 bases from J, the junction contained 9 bases not matched to a gene. This CDR3 is CSGQRGGGYNEQFF. The CDR3 DNA reads as TGCAGCGGCCAGAGGGGCGGGGGCTACAATGAGCAGTTCTTC.

This clone was picked up a small number of times. This chain links TRBV9 with TRBJ2-2; D is perhaps TRBD1 or TRBD2 (6 bases each). Germline V lookup: CDR1 SGDLS, CDR2 YYNGEE. CDR3 length equals 14 residues. V lost 0 bases to trimming and J lost 5 bases, with 8 bases between them. The CDR3 DNA follows: TGTGCCAGCAGCGTAGAGGGGGGTACCGGGGAGCTGTTTTTT. It specifies CASSVEGGTGELFF. Full variable domain (outside the CDR3, taken from reference TRBV9 and TRBJ2-2): DSGVTQTPKHLITATGQRVTLRCSPRSGDLSVYWYQQSLDQGLQFLIQYYNGEERAKGNILERFSAQQFPDLHSELNLSSLELGDSALYFCASSVEGGTGELFFGEGSRLTVL.

The gene calls are TRBV30 and TRBJ1-1; no firm D call. CDR1 and CDR2 from the germline V gene are GTSNPN and SVGIG (reference sequence). The CDR3 extends over 13 amino acids. Trimming took 3 bases from V and 1 from J, leaving 9 bases between them. The DNA of the CDR3 is TGTGCCTGGAGCCCCGGAGAGAACACTGAAGCTTTCTTT. Residues: CAWSPGENTEAFF. Using reference TRBV30 and TRBJ1-1 for the parts outside the CDR3, the full variable domain is SQTIHQWPATLVQPVGSPLSLECTVEGTSNPNLYWYRQAAGRGLQLLFYSVGIGQISSEVPQNLSASRPQDRQFILSSKKLLLSDSGFYLCAWSPGENTEAFFGQGTRLTVV.

DNA of the CDR3: TGTGCCAGCAGCTACATTAGCGGGAGCGGAGAGACCCAGTACTTC. It encodes CASSYISGSGETQYF. J is TRBJ2-5 and V is TRBV7-3, with 9 bases that match TRBD2. CDR3 size: 15 residues. V lost 4 bases and J lost 4; bases outside the gene matches: 7. Per the germline V gene, CDR1 is SGHTA and CDR2 is FQGTGA.

This sequence joins TRBV5-1 and TRBJ2-1; D unresolved. This CDR3 contains 13 residues. Trimming cost V 0 bases and J 7 bases, with 8 bases left between them. CDR1 and CDR2 from the germline V gene are SGHRS and YFSETQ. Here the CDR3 DNA reads TGCGCCAGCAGCTTGGGAGTCATGAATGAGCAGTTCTTC. This translates into CASSLGVMNEQFF.

The CDR3 nucleotides read TGTGCCAGCAGCTTAGATGCTAGCGGGGTAAAAGAGCAGTACTTC. Translation: CASSLDASGVKEQYF. V gene TRBV7-2 combines with J gene TRBJ2-7, with 9 bases identical to TRBD2. This CDR3 spans 15 amino acids. With 1 base clipped from V and 7 bases from J, the junction kept 8 bases outside the gene matches. Per germline, CDR1 SGHTA and CDR2 FQGNSA. Filled out from reference TRBV7-2 and TRBJ2-7, the complete variable domain reads GAGVSQSPSNKVTEKGKDVELRCDPISGHTALYWYRQSLGQGLEFLIYFQGNSAPDKSGLPSDRFSAERTGGSVSTLTIQRTQQEDSAVYLCASSLDASGVKEQYFGPGTRLTVT.

J is TRBJ2-1 and V is TRBV7-6; D is possibly TRBD1 (6 bases). Between the trimmed V and J ends, which lost 3 bases and 16 bases, there was a span of 16 bases. The germline V gene encodes CDR1 SGHVS and CDR2 FNYEAQ. The CDR3 totals 12 residues. The CDR3 DNA follows: TGTGCCAGCAGCTTGGAGGAAGGGGGACGATTCTTC. It translates to CASSLEEGGRFF.

A note on this clone: A clone one base away is much larger, so this may be a read error. V usage is TRBV19 and J usage is TRBJ2-7; TRBD1 agrees at 8 bases. After removal of 6 bases from V and 3 bases from J, the junction contained 7 bases not matched to a gene. The CDR3 runs to 14 residues. Germline-derived CDR1 and CDR2 are LNHDA and SQIVND (reference sequence). The CDR3 loop reads CASSLQGDGYEQYF. The CDR3 bases are TGTGCCAGTAGCCTACAGGGGGATGGCTACGAGCAGTACTTC.

The chain is built from TRBV19 and TRBJ2-7; TRBD1 matches at 9 bases. Germline V gene data show CDR1 as LNHDA and CDR2 as SQIVND (reference sequence). The CDR3 runs to 15 residues. V lost 6 bases to trimming and J lost 1 base; unmatched junction nucleotides: 7. The CDR3 loop is CASSGGQGMSYEQYF. The CDR3 DNA sequence: TGTGCCAGTAGCGGAGGACAGGGGATGTCCTACGAGCAGTACTTC.

The chain combines TRBV18 with TRBJ2-3; D call uncertain. The CDR3 spans 11 residues. In germline, CDR1 is KGHSH, CDR2 LQKENI. V shed 4 bases and J shed 5 bases, with 4 bases lying between them. DNA for the CDR3: TGTGCCAGCTCACAGTTAGATACGCAGTATTTT. Amino acids: CASSQLDTQYF.

A few counts support this clone. A much more abundant neighbour one base away suggests this may be a read error. The sample has other DNA sequences that encode this CDR3 too. The V call is TRBV5-8, the J call TRBJ2-7, with D unresolved. CDR1 and CDR2 (germline): SGHTS, YDEGEE. CDR3 length equals 11 residues. Trimming removed 2 bases at V and 2 bases at J, with 2 bases between. This CDR3 reads CASSLAYEQYF. The CDR3 nucleotides read TGTGCCAGCAGCTTAGCCTACGAGCAGTACTTC.

This clone was observed a handful of times. V usage is TRBV14 and J usage is TRBJ2-5, with 8 nucleotides matching TRBD2. J gave up 5 bases and V 0 bases, and 8 bases lay outside the gene matches. CDR1 and CDR2 from the germline V gene are SGHDN and FVKESK. The CDR3 length is 16 residues. CDR3 in DNA: TGTGCCAGCAGCCAAGATATGGGACTAGGGTATGAGACCCAGTACTTC. Its protein is CASSQDMGLGYETQYF.

The chain recombines TRBV10-2 with TRBJ1-1; 11 positions agree with TRBD1. Trimming cost V 5 bases and J 9 bases; bases outside gene matches: 5. The CDR3 sequence is 13 residues long. CDR1 WSHSY and CDR2 SAAADI come from the germline V gene. This CDR3 reads CASSSGQGAQAFF. CDR3 in DNA: TGCGCCAGCAGTTCAGGACAGGGGGCCCAAGCTTTCTTT.

The J gene is TRBJ2-3, the V gene TRBV5-1; 13 bases align to TRBD2. V shed 4 bases, J shed 0 bases, and the junction held 8 bases outside the gene matches. Germline CDR1 and CDR2: SGHRS and YFSETQ. The CDR3 is made up of 18 amino acids. DNA for the CDR3: TGCGCCAGCAGCCCGACGACTAGCGGGAGGTCGAGCACAGATACGCAGTATTTT. It translates to CASSPTTSGRSSTDTQYF.

The V and J genes are TRBV6-5 and TRBJ2-2, with D perhaps given as TRBD1 or TRBD2 (5 bases each). CDR1 is MNHEY, CDR2 SVGAGI, per germline. This CDR3 region has 14 residues. V gave up 6 bases and J gave up 2 bases, with 10 bases separating them. The CDR3 nucleotides read TGTGCCAGCAGACATGGGACCAACACCGGGGAGCTGTTTTTT. Its protein product is CASRHGTNTGELFF.

The rearrangement uses TRBV10-2 and TRBJ1-1; D may be TRBD1 (6 bases). The CDR3 extends over 13 amino acids. V lost 5 bases to trimming and J lost 6 bases, with 13 bases between them. CDR1 is WSHSY, CDR2 SAAADI, per germline. The CDR3 nucleotides are TGCGCCAGCAGTCCTCACAGGGTCGCTGAAGCTTTCTTT. Translating gives CASSPHRVAEAFF.

This clone was counted a few times. This specimen includes other DNA sequences encoding the same CDR3. V usage is TRBV2 and J usage is TRBJ2-2; perhaps TRBD2 as D (6 bases). The CDR3 is made up of 14 amino acids. CDR1 SNHLY and CDR2 FYNNEI come from the germline V gene. The germline V and J ends were trimmed by 2 bases and 4 bases, with 8 bases remaining between them. As DNA, the CDR3 is TGTGCCAGCAGTGAACTAGCGAGCACCGGGGAGCTGTTTTTT. It yields the protein CASSELASTGELFF.

This clone has a count of ten or more. The chain couples TRBV6-1 to TRBJ2-5; 7 nucleotides line up with TRBD2. This CDR3 region has 14 residues. Germline CDR1 and CDR2: MNHNS and SASEGT. The V gene end was trimmed by 3 bases and the J gene end by 5 bases; junction bases not matched to a gene: 6. CDR3 nucleotides: TGTGCCAGCAGTGAGAATCTAGCGGTCGAGACCCAGTACTTC. Translating gives CASSENLAVETQYF.

A few counts support this clone. The chain has TRBV6-5 and TRBJ1-2, with no clear D. Trimming pared 0 bases from V and 4 bases from J, leaving 6 bases between. The CDR3 is made up of 13 amino acids. Germline loops: CDR1 MNHEY, CDR2 SVGAGI. DNA of the CDR3: TGTGCCAGCAGTTACTCGATTGTCTATGGCTACACCTTC. Its translation is CASSYSIVYGYTF.

This clone was recorded a few times. This chain joins TRBV7-2 and TRBJ2-7, with 11 bases lining up with TRBD2. The J segment lost 5 bases and the V segment lost 5 bases, leaving 8 bases of the junction unmatched. This CDR3 region has 15 residues. In germline, CDR1 is SGHTA, CDR2 FQGNSA. The CDR3 reads CASSARSSGRNEQYF. The CDR3 DNA reads TGTGCCAGCAGCGCCCGGTCTAGCGGGAGGAACGAGCAGTACTTC.

The rearrangement uses TRBV7-2 and TRBJ2-3, with D perhaps being TRBD1 or TRBD2 (7 bases each). The V gene's germline CDR1 is SGHTA and CDR2 FQGNSA. V was trimmed by 2 bases and J by 7 bases, leaving 16 bases between them. This CDR3 has 15 amino acids. CDR3: CASSLKGGGLNTQYF. The CDR3 DNA is TGTGCCAGCAGCTTAAAGGGAGGGGGCCTGAATACGCAGTATTTT.

J is TRBJ2-1 and V is TRBV4-1, with 8 bases that match TRBD2. The germline gives CDR1 MGHRA, CDR2 YSYEKL. The CDR3 has 17 amino acids. With V trimmed by 4 bases and J by 3 bases, 11 bases remained unmatched. CDR3 nucleotides: TGCGCCAGCAGCCCTGTTCAAGGTAGCGGGATCTACAATGAGCAGTTCTTC. Translated, it gives CASSPVQGSGIYNEQFF.

The chain uses TRBV29-1 and TRBJ2-7; 8 positions agree with TRBD1. Germline loops: CDR1 SQVTM, CDR2 ANQGSEA. This CDR3 is built from 12 residues. With V trimmed by 5 bases and J by 6 bases, 6 bases remained unmatched. The CDR3 loop reads CSVKQGVSEQYF. CDR3 DNA: TGCAGCGTTAAACAGGGGGTAAGCGAGCAGTACTTC.

The gene calls are TRBV28 and TRBJ1-4; D gene unclear. The CDR3 sequence is 13 residues long. Germline V gene data show CDR1 as MDHEN and CDR2 as SYDVKM. V was trimmed by 5 bases and J by 7 bases, leaving 11 bases between them. The CDR3 loop reads CASSRWDREKLFF. The CDR3 DNA reads TGTGCCAGCAGTAGGTGGGATCGTGAAAAACTGTTTTTT.

The V call is TRBV11-2, the J call TRBJ2-4, with D possibly TRBD1 on 6 matching bases. The CDR3 is 17 amino acids. Germline lookup yields CDR1 SGHAT and CDR2 FQNNGV. V was shortened by 5 bases and J by 12 bases, with 29 bases between the two germline ends. The CDR3 protein is CASSTVGQGQNRGNQYF. CDR3 bases: TGTGCCAGCAGCACGGTTGGTCAGGGGCAGAACCGGGGTAATCAGTACTTC.

The chain carries TRBV5-8 and TRBJ2-7, with D hard to call. Germline lookup yields CDR1 SGHTS and CDR2 YDEGEE. V was cut by 4 bases and J by 2 bases, with 13 bases left in between. The CDR3 contains 14 residues. As DNA, the CDR3 is TGTGCCAGCAGCCGGAGTGGAACAACCTACGAGCAGTACTTC. Protein: CASSRSGTTYEQYF.

The chain employs TRBV28 and TRBJ2-3; TRBD2 matches at 16 bases. The CDR3 extends over 16 amino acids. Germline V gene data show CDR1 as MDHEN and CDR2 as SYDVKM. V shed 4 bases and J 8 bases; nucleotides not matched to a gene: 6. The CDR3, as DNA: TGTGCCAGCAGTTCTCCCGGGACTAGCGGGAGGGCTACGCAGTATTTT. Residues: CASSSPGTSGRATQYF.